The clone carrying this T cell receptor beta chain was found many times. The PBMCs used were ones drawn from 9.5 to 10 ml of fresh peripheral blood. The data originate from a study of Graves' ophthalmopathy and Graves' hyperthyroidism. Germline CDR1 is SGHAT and CDR2 is FQNNGV. Trimming took 1 base from V and 2 from J, leaving 15 bases between them. The CDR3 totals 16 residues. Transcripts of RNA were the source for amplifying TCR beta CDR3 regions. HTBI primers were used in a first-round RT-PCR, which preceded a second-round multiplex PCR. TCRdb analysed the multiplex PCR reads with MiXCR anew, one entry per CDR3 protein. Altogether approximately 410,000 distinct CDR3 sequences are present, approximately 15% being singletons, with the ten largest covering around 6.6%.

The receptor comes from a woman under 30 with stable Graves' hyperthyroidism. Sequencing was performed on peripheral blood. The chain is built from TRBV11-2 and TRBJ2-7; tentative D call: TRBD1 (5 bases). The CDR3 sequence is CASSLVMGPGPYEQYF. The CDR3 DNA reads TGTGCCAGCAGCTTAGTAATGGGGCCCGGTCCCTACGAGCAGTACTTC.